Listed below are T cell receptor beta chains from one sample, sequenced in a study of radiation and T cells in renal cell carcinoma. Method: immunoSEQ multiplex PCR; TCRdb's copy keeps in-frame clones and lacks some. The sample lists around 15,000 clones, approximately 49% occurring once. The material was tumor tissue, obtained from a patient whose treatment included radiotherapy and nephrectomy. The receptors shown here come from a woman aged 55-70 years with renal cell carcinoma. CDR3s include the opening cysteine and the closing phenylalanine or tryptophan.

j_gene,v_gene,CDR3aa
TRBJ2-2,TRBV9,CASSVGGQGAGELFF
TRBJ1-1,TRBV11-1,CASSSFQGVGSTEAFF
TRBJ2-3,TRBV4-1,CASSQGPDRGNIDTQYF
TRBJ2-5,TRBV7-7,CASSFPGAQETQYF
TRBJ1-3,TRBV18,CASSPPRGSGNTIYF
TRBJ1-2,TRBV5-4,CASSTFNYGYTF
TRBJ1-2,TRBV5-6,CASSLRDRRNYGYTF
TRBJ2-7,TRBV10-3,CAINSGQAGGQYF
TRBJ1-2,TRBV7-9,CASSLQGNSGYTF
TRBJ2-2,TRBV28,CASGRVQPSNTGELFF
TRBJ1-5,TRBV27,CASSSGFYSNQPQHF
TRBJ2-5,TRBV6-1,CASSEWGRLGETQYF
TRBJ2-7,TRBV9,CASSAGPSAGEQYF
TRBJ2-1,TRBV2,CASVAGQGFYNEQFF
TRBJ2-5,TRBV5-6,CASSFGQGATETQYF
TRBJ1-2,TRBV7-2,CASSLDRWGSGYTF
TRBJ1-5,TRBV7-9,CASSTSTDQPQHF
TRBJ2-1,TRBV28,CASSLSGGAAEQFF
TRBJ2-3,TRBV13,CASSEVQRDTQYF
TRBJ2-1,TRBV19,CASRGLAGSSEQFF
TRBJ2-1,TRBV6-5,CASSRPLAGYNEQFF
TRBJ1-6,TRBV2,CASSPSSSYNSPLHF
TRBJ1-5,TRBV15,CATSREEDQPQHF
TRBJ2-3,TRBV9,CASSSLAGGGDTQYF
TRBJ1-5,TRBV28,CASLRVTDQPQHF
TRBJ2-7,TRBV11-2,CASSLQRQGVEQYF
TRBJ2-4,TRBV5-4,CASSPGLAENIQYF
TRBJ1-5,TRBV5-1,CASSPGQGLGQPQHF
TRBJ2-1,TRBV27,CASTSLGGVEDEQFF
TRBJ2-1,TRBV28,CASSRWGEAGGLNEQFF
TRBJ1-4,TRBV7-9,CASSERTGQGNEKLFF
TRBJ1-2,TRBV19,CASSRDRENYGYTF
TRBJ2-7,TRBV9,CASSVEGVSYEQYF
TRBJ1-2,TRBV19,CASSISTDRVRGYTF
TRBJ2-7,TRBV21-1,CASSKVEDRVTYEQYF
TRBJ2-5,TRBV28,CASSPRQEGTQYF
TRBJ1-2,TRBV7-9,CASSSDRGSNYGYTF
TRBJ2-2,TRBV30,CAWTRQTNTGELFF
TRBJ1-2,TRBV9,CASSLTGSVSNYGYTF
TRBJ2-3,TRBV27,CASSWTSGTDTQYF
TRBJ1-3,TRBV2,CASSESRTGAGNTIYF
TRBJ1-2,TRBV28,CASSSIGTTGYGYTF
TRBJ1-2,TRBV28,CASSLQGVGGYTF
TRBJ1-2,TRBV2,CASSDLGFYGYTF
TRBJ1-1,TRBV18,CASSPLGSEAEAFF